These 10 T cell receptor beta chains share one sample of origin, sequenced in a study of CD8 T cells in ankylosing spondylitis. TCRdb ran MiXCR on the 5' RACE reads and lists one entry per CDR3 protein. This sample has 200,000 to 250,000 distinct CDR3 sequences, with about a quarter found just once. Sequencing was carried out using blood, either unsorted or a sorted T cell fraction (not recorded which). Receptor source: a male donor with ankylosing spondylitis or in good health (not recorded which).

The chain is built from TRBV11-1 and TRBJ2-7, with TRBD1 as a possible D gene (5 bases). Looked up from germline, CDR1 is SGHAT and CDR2 is FQDESV (reference sequence). The CDR3 totals 15 residues. V was cut by 3 bases and J by 1 base, with 13 bases left in between. CDR3 amino acids: CASSFSTVLSYEQYF. CDR3 DNA sequence: TGTGCCAGCAGCTTCTCGACAGTACTATCCTACGAGCAGTACTTC.

This clonotype was detected a few times. The chain couples TRBV29-1 to TRBJ2-5, with TRBD1 as a possible D gene (6 bases). The V end was cut by 5 bases, the J end by 11 bases, with 18 bases between. This CDR3 contains 12 residues. Germline CDR1 is SQVTM and CDR2 is ANQGSEA. CDR3 residues: CSVQAGALVQYF. DNA for the CDR3: TGCAGCGTTCAGGCAGGGGCCCTCGTTCAGTACTTC. The full variable domain, in which reference TRBV29-1 and TRBJ2-5 provide the parts outside the CDR3, is SAVISQKPSRDICQRGTSLTIQCQVDSQVTMMFWYRQQPGQSLTLIATANQGSEATYESGFVIDKFPISRPNLTFSTLTVSNMSPEDSSIYLCSVQAGALVQYFGPGTRLLVL.

The chain recombines TRBV29-1 with TRBJ2-1, with D perhaps matching TRBD2 (5 bases). The V gene's germline CDR1 is SQVTM and CDR2 ANQGSEA. Trimming shortened V by 4 bases and J by 3 bases, and 13 bases separated the two germline ends. This CDR3 has 14 residues. In nucleotides, the CDR3 is TGCAGCGTTGGGGGAGTGGGTGGCTACAATGAGCAGTTCTTC. It yields the protein CSVGGVGGYNEQFF.

Details on this clonotype: One end of the junction is discordant with germline, which a read error may explain. The V call is TRBV7-7, the J call TRBJ2-5, with 11 nucleotides matching TRBD2. CDR1 SSHAT and CDR2 FNYEAQ come from the germline V gene (reference sequence). This CDR3 has 16 residues. In DNA, the CDR3 is TGTGCTAGCAGCCAGACTGGACTAGCGGGTCAAGAGACCCAGTACTTC. This translates into CASSQTGLAGQETQYF.

This clonotype was seen repeatedly, ten times or more. CDR3 amino acids: CASSQAGTNQPQHF. CDR3 sequence (DNA): TGTGCCAGCAGCCAAGCAGGGACCAATCAGCCCCAGCATTTT. V gene TRBV3-1 combines with J gene TRBJ1-5; maybe TRBD1 (5 bases). Germline CDR1 reads LGHDT; CDR2 reads YNNKEL (reference sequence). This CDR3 spans 14 amino acids. V lost 1 base and J lost 3, with 7 bases in between. Variable domain in full (rest from reference TRBV3-1 and TRBJ1-5): DTAVSQTPKYLVTQMGNDKSIKCEQNLGHDTMYWYKQDSKKFLKIMFSYNNKELIINETVPNRFSPKSPDKAHLNLHINSLELGDSAVYFCASSQAGTNQPQHFGDGTRLSIL.

This clonotype was counted many times. J is TRBJ2-7 and V is TRBV12-3 or TRBV12-4; weak D call: TRBD1 (5 bases). Trimming cost V 3 bases and J 0 bases, with 15 bases left between them. The CDR3 contains 16 residues. The CDR3 region is CASSFSSGKSSYEQYF. DNA for the CDR3: TGTGCCAGCAGTTTTTCATCAGGGAAAAGCTCCTACGAGCAGTACTTC.

This clonotype was seen repeatedly, ten times or more. The rearrangement links TRBV28 to TRBJ2-3, with D unresolved. The CDR3 is made up of 15 amino acids. Germline CDR1 is MDHEN and CDR2 is SYDVKM. With 1 base removed from V and 4 bases from J, the gap between germline ends came to 12 bases. CDR3 protein: CASSLSGRRADTQYF. The CDR3 DNA sequence: TGTGCCAGCAGTTTATCAGGACGAAGAGCAGATACGCAGTATTTT.

In this sample, this clonotype turned up many times. In nucleotides, the CDR3 is TGTGCCAGCAGCCCTGGGACATCCCGATTGAACACTGAAGCTTTCTTT. This codes for CASSPGTSRLNTEAFF. This chain links TRBV5-5 with TRBJ1-1; D might be TRBD1 (6 bases). Between the trimmed V and J ends, which lost 4 bases and 0 bases, there was a span of 16 bases. Germline V gene sequence: CDR1 SGHKS, CDR2 YYEKEE (reference sequence). The length of the CDR3 is 16 residues.

Details on this clonotype: Because the CDR3 is missing its conserved closing phenylalanine or tryptophan, this is likely a read error. The chain joins TRBV10-3 to TRBJ1-1; D remains ambiguous. From germline, CDR1 is ENHRY and CDR2 SYGVKD. This CDR3 spans 12 amino acids. V was clipped by 0 bases and J by 8 bases, with 7 bases between them. CDR3 nucleotides: TGTGCCATCAGTGAGTCGGGGAGGGAAGCTTTCCTT. It is translated as CAISESGREAFL.

This clonotype has at least ten counts. The rearrangement links TRBV7-8 to TRBJ1-5; 7 bases agree with TRBD1. This CDR3 comprises 15 residues. CDR1 and CDR2 from the germline V gene are SGHVS and FQNEAQ. V gave up 5 bases and J gave up 1 base; unmatched junction bases: 5. The DNA for the CDR3 is TGTGCCAGCAGCCCCCGGACAGGAAGCAATCAGCCCCAGCATTTT. It translates to CASSPRTGSNQPQHF.